The 5 T cell receptor beta chains listed next were all sequenced from one sample in a study of T-cell memory formation after mild COVID-19 (dated by TCRdb to 2020 to 2023). Library preparation used 5' RACE. Instrument on record: Illumina NovaSeq 6000. The public reads were quality trimmed at Q25 with fastp and then assembled into clones with MiXCR by TCRdb, keeping productive beta chains. Each entry is one CDR3 protein sequence, shown with its most common DNA and genes. The sample has some 410,000 distinct CDR3 sequences on record, more than 20% of them singletons. About an eighth of the sample comes from the top ten. The specimen was PBMCs or a T cell subset sorted from them (not recorded which). The receptors originated from an adult woman who had mild COVID-19 (a few samples of this study predate the infection). The sample titles of this study are shuffled in the database, so cell type and time point are left out; the donor was told from shared clones.

The chain joins TRBV7-3 to TRBJ2-3, with a weak D call TRBD2 (7 bases). The CDR3 consists of 14 residues. The germline CDR1 and CDR2 sequences are SGHTA and FQGTGA. Trimming left V 5 bases short and J 4 bases short, with 13 bases between. The CDR3 reads CASSRGGEADTQYF. The CDR3 coding sequence is TGTGCCAGCAGCCGAGGGGGGGAGGCAGATACGCAGTATTTT.

This clonotype was counted only a few times. The chain is built from TRBV20-1 and TRBJ1-5; D not certain. The V gene lost 3 bases and the J gene lost 1 base, with 10 bases spanning the gap. Germline V gene sequence: CDR1 DFQATT, CDR2 SNEGSKA (reference sequence). This CDR3 spans 14 amino acids. As DNA, the CDR3 is TGCAGTGCTAGTTGGCGGCAAAGCAATCAGCCCCAGCATTTT. Translated, it gives CSASWRQSNQPQHF.

Concerning this clonotype: An end of the junction does not agree with germline; a read error may underlie this. The chain carries TRBV5-8 and TRBJ1-2, with D unresolved. This CDR3 contains 8 residues. Germline V lookup: CDR1 SGHTS, CDR2 YDEGEE. The CDR3 loop reads CASSSTSF. The CDR3 DNA follows: TGTGCCAGCAGCTCTACAAGCTTC.

This clonotype was seen a few times. The chain employs TRBV20-1 and TRBJ2-4; 9 bases map to TRBD2. Germline values: CDR1 DFQATT, CDR2 SNEGSKA (reference sequence). V was clipped by 6 bases and J by 0 bases; unmatched bases: 21. There are 20 residues in the CDR3. Written as DNA, the CDR3 is TGCAGTGCCGGGCCCCTGGGTAGCGGGGGACCTAATCTAGCCAAAAACATTCAGTACTTC. Its translation: CSAGPLGSGGPNLAKNIQYF.

This clonotype came up once. The gene calls are TRBV11-2 and TRBJ2-6; 7 nucleotides line up with TRBD2. J gave up 0 bases and V 3 bases, and 2 bases lay outside the gene matches. Germline values: CDR1 SGHAT, CDR2 FQNNGV. The CDR3 contains 16 residues. CDR3 region: CASSFGGSSGANVLTF. The CDR3 DNA reads TGTGCCAGCAGCTTCGGCGGGAGCTCTGGGGCCAACGTCCTGACTTTC. The whole variable domain, remainder taken from reference TRBV11-2 and TRBJ2-6, is EAGVAQSPRYKIIEKRQSVAFWCNPISGHATLYWYQQILGQGPKLLIQFQNNGVVDDSQLPKDRFSAERLKGVDSTLKIQPAKLEDSAVYLCASSFGGSSGANVLTFGAGSRLTVL.